A single sample is the source of the 15 T cell receptor beta chains below, sequenced in a study of cytomegalovirus exposure and HLA in healthy donors. The PCR made use of 60 Vbeta and 13 Jbeta primers. The method was immunoSEQ multiplex PCR; TCRdb's version includes in-frame clones alone and lacks a portion of them. The table includes some 150,000 clones, approximately 80% detected once. Sequences were obtained from PBMCs. These receptors came from a man between 18 and 29 years old in good health and CMV-seropositive.

The rearrangement joins TRBV5-4 to TRBJ1-2; 8 nucleotides align to TRBD1. Germline V lookup: CDR1 SGHNT, CDR2 YYREEE (reference sequence). After removal of 4 bases from V and 4 bases from J, the junction contained 6 bases not matched to a gene. The CDR3 covers 14 residues. The CDR3, as DNA: TGTGCCAGCAGCCTGCCCGGGACAGGCTATGGCTACACCTTC. Protein: CASSLPGTGYGYTF.

The chain links TRBV10-2 to TRBJ1-4, with D possibly TRBD1 on 6 matching bases. Trimming took off 4 bases at V and 8 bases at J, with 20 bases between the two ends. The CDR3 contains 16 residues. The germline CDR1 and CDR2 sequences are WSHSY and SAAADI. Here the CDR3 DNA reads TGCGCCAGCAGTGGACCATTCGGGGGGGGCGGGGAAAAACTGTTTTTT. It is translated as CASSGPFGGGGEKLFF.

The chain recombines TRBV18 with TRBJ1-1; D is ambiguous. Trimming took 3 bases from V and 1 from J, leaving 12 bases between them. Germline V lookup: CDR1 KGHSH, CDR2 LQKENI. This CDR3 has 15 residues. CDR3 nucleotide sequence: TGTGCCAGCTCACCTGGTGCGGGTAGGAACACTGAAGCTTTCTTT. Translated, it gives CASSPGAGRNTEAFF.

In this sample, this clone turned up a few times. The genes are TRBV7-9 and TRBJ1-4; D is ambiguous. Germline CDR1 is SEHNR and CDR2 is FQNEAQ (reference sequence). This CDR3 comprises 13 residues. V dropped 5 bases and J dropped 8 bases, with 12 bases sitting between them. CDR3 DNA sequence: TGTGCCAGCAGCCCAACCACAGAGGAAAAACTGTTTTTT. Translation gives CASSPTTEEKLFF. Variable domain in full (rest from reference TRBV7-9 and TRBJ1-4): DTGVSQNPRHKITKRGQNVTFRCDPISEHNRLYWYRQTLGQGPEFLTYFQNEAQLEKSRLLSDRFSAERPKGSFSTLEIQRTEQGDSAMYLCASSPTTEEKLFFGSGTQLSVL.

A few counts support this clone. V is TRBV2 and J is TRBJ1-4, with unresolved D. Trimming stripped 4 bases from V and 7 bases from J, with 10 bases between. The CDR3 sequence is 13 residues long. Germline loops: CDR1 SNHLY, CDR2 FYNNEI. The CDR3 bases are TGTGCCAGCAGTGCCGGGTTGTTTGAAAAACTGTTTTTT. Translating gives CASSAGLFEKLFF.

The chain is built from TRBV27 and TRBJ2-1; TRBD2 agrees at 9 bases. The CDR3 has 15 amino acids. Losses at the gene ends were 3 bases for V and 8 bases for J; bases not matched to a gene: 8. Germline-derived CDR1 and CDR2 are MNHEY and SMNVEV (reference sequence). The CDR3 is CASSLGPGLAYEQFF. In nucleotides, the CDR3 is TGTGCCAGCAGTTTGGGGCCGGGACTAGCCTATGAGCAGTTCTTC.

The gene calls are TRBV7-9 and TRBJ2-1; 15 bases line up with TRBD2. There are 14 residues in the CDR3. Germline lookup yields CDR1 SEHNR and CDR2 FQNEAQ (reference sequence). The J segment lost 15 bases and the V segment lost 7 bases, leaving 10 bases of the junction unmatched. CDR3 coding DNA: TGTGCCAGCACACGGACTAGCGGGAGGGGACCGGCGTTCTTC. This gives the protein CASTRTSGRGPAFF.

This sequence joins TRBV5-1 and TRBJ1-1; D is undetermined. Trimming shortened V by 4 bases and J by 6 bases, and 16 bases separated the two germline ends. CDR3 length: 14 residues. Germline lookup yields CDR1 SGHRS and CDR2 YFSETQ. The CDR3 nucleotides are TGCGCCAGCAGCGCTCCCTCCGGGGTGGCTGAAGCTTTCTTT. It specifies CASSAPSGVAEAFF.

This chain connects TRBV19 to TRBJ1-6; 9 bases map to TRBD1. The CDR3 covers 16 residues. CDR1 and CDR2 from the germline V gene are LNHDA and SQIVND (reference sequence). The V segment lost 5 bases and the J segment 6 bases; nucleotides outside the gene matches: 8. The CDR3 sequence is CASSQQGATGNSPLHF. In DNA form, the CDR3 reads TGTGCCAGTAGTCAACAGGGGGCGACTGGTAATTCACCCCTCCACTTT.

The chain joins TRBV7-8 to TRBJ1-2; 7 nucleotides line up with TRBD1. Germline CDR1 is SGHVS and CDR2 is FQNEAQ. The V and J ends lost 2 bases and 11 bases, in that order; junction bases with no gene match: 11. The CDR3 extends over 14 amino acids. The CDR3 loop reads CASSLPPVTGLYTF. For the CDR3, the DNA is TGTGCCAGCAGCTTACCCCCCGTGACAGGGCTTTACACCTTC. The full variable domain, in which reference TRBV7-8 and TRBJ1-2 provide the parts outside the CDR3, is GAGVSQSPRYKVAKRGQDVALRCDPISGHVSLFWYQQALGQGPEFLTYFQNEAQLDKSGLPSDRFFAERPEGSVSTLKIQRTQQEDSAVYLCASSLPPVTGLYTFGSGTRLTVV.

CDR3 sequence: CASSTGTSGYNEQFF. Written as DNA, the CDR3 is TGCGCCAGCAGCACCGGGACTAGCGGCTACAATGAGCAGTTCTTC. The chain recombines TRBV5-1 with TRBJ2-1, with 11 bases that match TRBD2. J gave up 3 bases and V 4 bases, and 3 bases lay outside the gene matches. This CDR3 has 15 amino acids. From germline, CDR1 is SGHRS and CDR2 YFSETQ.

The CDR3 loop is CASSSSGGDLFYGYTF. The CDR3 bases are TGTGCCAGCAGCTCCTCGGGAGGAGACCTCTTTTATGGCTACACCTTC. V usage is TRBV7-9 and J usage is TRBJ1-2; D is uncertain. The CDR3 is 16 amino acids. Between the trimmed V and J ends, which lost 4 bases and 5 bases, there was a span of 20 bases. Germline assignment: CDR1 SEHNR and CDR2 FQNEAQ (reference sequence).

V gene TRBV7-9 combines with J gene TRBJ1-3; TRBD1 aligns across 11 bases. V gave up 0 bases and J gave up 2 bases; unmatched junction bases: 3. Germline CDR1 reads SEHNR; CDR2 reads FQNEAQ (reference sequence). This CDR3 region has 17 residues. DNA for the CDR3: TGTGCCAGCAGCTTAGCTGGGACAGGGGGAACTGGAAACACCATATATTTT. It encodes CASSLAGTGGTGNTIYF.

This chain uses TRBV2 with TRBJ1-2; D is undetermined. V lost 5 bases, J lost 0 bases, and 13 bases lay in between. CDR3 length equals 15 residues. Germline values: CDR1 SNHLY, CDR2 FYNNEI. The CDR3 bases are TGTGCCAGCAGTCCTAGAATTGACTCTAACTATGGCTACACCTTC. This sequence encodes CASSPRIDSNYGYTF. Using reference TRBV2 and TRBJ1-2 for the parts outside the CDR3, the full variable domain is EPEVTQTPSHQVTQMGQEVILRCVPISNHLYFYWYRQILGQKVEFLVSFYNNEISEKSEIFDDQFSVERPDGSNFTLKIRSTKLEDSAMYFCASSPRIDSNYGYTFGSGTRLTVV.

This clone is a singleton in its sample. Its ends do not fully match the called genes, so a read error is possible. J is TRBJ2-4 and V is TRBV30; D may be TRBD1 (6 bases). In germline, CDR1 is GTSNPN, CDR2 SVGIG (reference sequence). This CDR3 has 15 residues. This CDR3 is CAWRITGRSKNSQYF. The DNA for the CDR3 is TGTGCCTGGAGGATTACAGGGCGTAGCAAAAACAGTCAGTACTTC.